The T cell receptor (beta chain) under discussion was sequenced for a study of blood T cell repertoires in COVID-19. For the study at large: The cDNA or gDNA used as material had been derived from T cells, B-cell-depleted T cells, or PBMCs.

In the study's own analysis: Amplification with reference gene primers provided the estimates of nucleated cell counts. Method: immunoSEQ multiplex PCR; TCRdb's copy keeps in-frame clones and lacks some. From that table come the V and J calls and clone size; the DNA was used to work out D and trimming. The repertoire consists of over 55,000 clones, with around 80% occurring once and the leading ten covering around 13%. Germline CDR1 reads SGHAT; CDR2 reads FQNNGV. V lost 2 bases, J lost 1 base, and 2 bases stayed unmatched. The CDR3 runs 15 residues. The TCR comes from a woman of 80 years or more with acute or convalescent COVID-19. Sample: peripheral blood. The V call is TRBV11-2, the J call TRBJ1-1, with 9 nucleotides matching TRBD1. CDR3 nucleotides: TGTGCCAGCAGCTTAACAGGGGGCGCGAACACTGAAGCTTTCTTT. Amino acids: CASSLTGGANTEAFF. The entire variable domain, with the rest obtained from reference TRBV11-2 and TRBJ1-1, is as follows: EAGVAQSPRYKIIEKRQSVAFWCNPISGHATLYWYQQILGQGPKLLIQFQNNGVVDDSQLPKDRFSAERLKGVDSTLKIQPAKLEDSAVYLCASSLTGGANTEAFFGQGTRLTVV.